The present T cell receptor beta chain was sequenced within a study of shared clonotypes between healthy human individuals. Overall study findings and caveats: The sole specimen, blood, was sampled, and tissue repertoires likely differ. Naive subsets typically showed greater estimated richness than memory subsets.

Once extracted for a subset, genomic DNA was divided evenly among several immunoSEQ plates. Profiling relied on immunoSEQ multiplex PCR, and the TCRdb table lists in-frame clones only, not all of them. The repertoire holds 980,000 or so clones, with around 80% as singletons. A note on this clone: Its antigen is unidentified.

V lost 4 bases and J 2 bases, leaving 10 bases between the germline ends. The germline V gene has CDR1 SEHNR and CDR2 FQNEAQ (reference sequence). The CDR3 loop spans 14 amino acids. Sequencing was done on a sample of memory CD4+ T cells sorted from blood. Subset defined: CD45RA-negative fraction. The chain carries TRBV7-9 and TRBJ2-3; D ambiguous. The TCR comes from a man between 18 and 35 years old in good health. The DNA of the CDR3 is TGTGCCAGCAGCTGGGATGTTAACACAGATACGCAGTATTTT. It is translated as CASSWDVNTDTQYF. Drawing the rest from reference TRBV7-9 and TRBJ2-3, the complete variable domain is DTGVSQNPRHKITKRGQNVTFRCDPISEHNRLYWYRQTLGQGPEFLTYFQNEAQLEKSRLLSDRFSAERPKGSFSTLEIQRTEQGDSAMYLCASSWDVNTDTQYFGPGTRLTVL.